This T cell receptor (beta chain) was captured by sequencing in a study of T-cell reconstitution after alpha-beta-depleted transplantation in children. Trimming shortened V by 3 bases and J by 9 bases, and 9 bases separated the two germline ends. This CDR3 comprises 11 residues. Overall study findings and caveats: The authors attributed T-cell counts and diversity one year after transplant mostly to newly produced T cells. Roughly two months post-transplant, alpha-beta T cells reportedly originated from several hundred graft clones that had expanded. Surviving recipient T cells and thymic progenitors underlay high day-60 TCRbeta diversity in some patients.

Unique molecular identifiers were incorporated into the prepared TCRbeta library. MiXCR, run by TCRdb on the PCR reads, gives a single entry per CDR3 protein. The sample has 900,000 or so distinct CDR3 sequences, 15% to 20% seen once. About this clonotype itself: The antigen remains undetermined.

This receptor was identified in a male patient younger than 18 who had a stem cell transplant for acute lymphoblastic leukemia, so the T cells may come from the graft donor. This rearrangement joins TRBV12-3 or TRBV12-4 to TRBJ2-7; D ambiguous. Sequencing was performed on PBMCs, mostly from graft donor cells, taken 360 days after TCRalphabeta/CD19-depleted stem cell transplant. The CDR3 sequence is CASSLVNGQYF. CDR3 nucleotide sequence: TGTGCCAGCAGTTTGGTTAATGGGCAGTACTTC.